Below, 14 T cell receptor beta chains from the same sample are listed, as sequenced in a study of T cells after yellow fever vaccination. TCRdb reprocessed the 5' RACE reads with MiXCR, giving one entry per CDR3 protein. The table has fewer than 400,000 distinct CDR3 sequences, 6.2% seen once. The source was PBMCs, collected 5 days after the yellow fever booster vaccination. These receptor sequences come from a young man who received the YFV17D yellow fever vaccine.

This sequence joins TRBV6-2 or TRBV6-3 and TRBJ2-7; D unresolved. CDR1 and CDR2 from the germline V gene are MNHEY and SVGEGT. V was cut by 2 bases and J by 6 bases, with 11 bases left in between. The CDR3 is made up of 13 amino acids. CDR3 loop: CASSYIGGREQYF. CDR3 nucleotides: TGTGCCAGCAGTTACATTGGTGGTCGCGAGCAGTACTTC.

The J gene is TRBJ1-2, the V gene TRBV7-2; the D gene is possibly TRBD1 (5 bases). Germline CDR1 and CDR2: SGHTA and FQGNSA. Trimming took 4 bases from V and 1 from J, leaving 10 bases between them. The CDR3 runs 14 residues. CDR3 sequence (DNA): TGTGCCAGCAGCTGGGGGGATTTTAACTATGGCTACACCTTC. It specifies CASSWGDFNYGYTF.

The CDR3 loop is CSVLPGYGYTF. CDR3 sequence (DNA): TGCAGCGTTTTACCAGGGTATGGCTACACCTTC. The chain employs TRBV29-1 and TRBJ1-2; TRBD1 might be the D (5 bases). Trimming took 5 bases from V and 5 from J, leaving 9 bases between them. Germline loops: CDR1 SQVTM, CDR2 ANQGSEA. CDR3 length equals 11 residues. Using reference TRBV29-1 and TRBJ1-2 for the parts outside the CDR3, the full variable domain is SAVISQKPSRDICQRGTSLTIQCQVDSQVTMMFWYRQQPGQSLTLIATANQGSEATYESGFVIDKFPISRPNLTFSTLTVSNMSPEDSSIYLCSVLPGYGYTFGSGTRLTVV.

Comments on this clonotype: A single base separates this from a much larger clone, so it may be a read error. This chain connects TRBV5-1 to TRBJ2-5; TRBD1 or TRBD2 may be the D gene (5 bases each). CDR3 length: 16 amino acids. CDR1 is SGHRS, CDR2 YFSETQ, per germline. This chain's CDR3 is CAGSLAPGIWGETQYF. As DNA, the CDR3 is TGCGCCGGCAGCTTGGCCCCAGGGATTTGGGGGGAGACCCAGTACTTC.

J is TRBJ2-7 and V is TRBV5-1, with 10 bases identical to TRBD2. The CDR3 length is 16 residues. V lost 5 bases and J lost 0; bases outside the gene matches: 8. The germline gives CDR1 SGHRS, CDR2 YFSETQ. CDR3 loop: CASSIVLAGHSYEQYF. The CDR3 DNA sequence: TGCGCCAGCAGTATTGTACTAGCGGGACACTCCTACGAGCAGTACTTC. Based on the CDR3 plus reference TRBV5-1 and TRBJ2-7, the full variable domain is KAGVTQTPRYLIKTRGQQVTLSCSPISGHRSVSWYQQTPGQGLQFLFEYFSETQRNKGNFPGRFSGRQFSNSRSEMNVSTLELGDSALYLCASSIVLAGHSYEQYFGPGTRLTVT.

This clonotype was observed many times. This sequence joins TRBV27 and TRBJ2-1; D is perhaps TRBD2 (5 bases). CDR1 is MNHEY, CDR2 SMNVEV, per germline (reference sequence). CDR3 length equals 14 residues. The germline V and J ends were trimmed by 7 bases and 4 bases, with 14 bases remaining between them. This CDR3 is CASTSLAVYNEQFF. In nucleotides, the CDR3 is TGTGCCAGCACTAGTCTAGCAGTGTACAATGAGCAGTTCTTC.

J is TRBJ2-3 and V is TRBV12-3 or TRBV12-4, with D hard to call. The CDR3 contains 13 residues. V was trimmed by 1 base and J by 6 bases, leaving 8 bases between them. The CDR3 nucleotides read TGTGCCAGCAGTTTAGTTTTTGGGGATACGCAGTATTTT. This encodes CASSLVFGDTQYF.

This sequence joins TRBV11-2 and TRBJ2-2; perhaps TRBD2 as D (7 bases). The CDR3 runs 18 residues. V lost 4 bases to trimming and J lost 4 bases, with 22 bases between them. From germline, CDR1 is SGHAT and CDR2 FQNNGV. The CDR3 nucleotides are TGTGCCAGCAGCTCCAGGGGAGGGTGGGGGGCTGGCACCGGGGAGCTGTTTTTT. Residues: CASSSRGGWGAGTGELFF. The whole variable domain, remainder taken from reference TRBV11-2 and TRBJ2-2, is EAGVAQSPRYKIIEKRQSVAFWCNPISGHATLYWYQQILGQGPKLLIQFQNNGVVDDSQLPKDRFSAERLKGVDSTLKIQPAKLEDSAVYLCASSSRGGWGAGTGELFFGEGSRLTVL.

There are a few counts of this clonotype. CDR3 region: CASSLAPTGASGANVLTF. The CDR3 DNA sequence: TGTGCCAGCAGCTTGGCCCCGACAGGAGCCTCTGGGGCCAACGTCCTGACTTTC. J is TRBJ2-6 and V is TRBV5-4; D is perhaps TRBD1 (6 bases). V was shortened by 0 bases and J by 0 bases, with 13 bases between the two germline ends. CDR1 is SGHNT, CDR2 YYREEE, per germline (reference sequence). The CDR3 length is 18 residues.

The chain couples TRBV5-1 to TRBJ2-4; D gene ambiguous. The CDR3 runs 15 residues. The V gene's germline CDR1 is SGHRS and CDR2 YFSETQ. V was pared by 0 bases and J by 5 bases, with 12 bases between. This chain's CDR3 is CASSLALGPQNIQYF. The CDR3 nucleotides read TGCGCCAGCAGCTTGGCGTTGGGCCCCCAAAACATTCAGTACTTC.

On this clonotype: This may come from a read error, since a much larger clone is one base off. This chain uses TRBV5-5 with TRBJ2-3; no clear D. The germline CDR1 and CDR2 sequences are SGHKS and YYEKEE (reference sequence). The CDR3 is 15 amino acids. V shed 5 bases and J shed 3 bases, with 16 bases lying between them. In nucleotides, the CDR3 is TGTGCCAGCAGTTCTGGGAACAGCCTGACAGATACGCAGTATTTT. The encoded protein is CASSSGNSLTDTQYF.

This clonotype occurred a few times. The chain couples TRBV20-1 to TRBJ2-1, with 7 bases fitting TRBD2. This CDR3 has 15 residues. Germline CDR1 DFQATT, CDR2 SNEGSKA (reference sequence). J was trimmed by 0 bases and V by 2 bases; bases with no gene match: 4. The CDR3: CSARPGRNSYNEQFF. CDR3 nucleotides: TGCAGTGCTAGACCCGGGAGGAACTCCTACAATGAGCAGTTCTTC.

The V and J genes are TRBV5-5 and TRBJ2-2, with D possibly being TRBD2 (6 bases). V lost 0 bases and J lost 4, with 13 bases in between. Per the germline V gene, CDR1 is SGHKS and CDR2 is YYEKEE (reference sequence). The CDR3 runs 16 residues. The chain's CDR3 is CASSLGPSVATGELFF. DNA for the CDR3: TGTGCCAGCAGCTTGGGCCCTAGCGTGGCCACCGGGGAGCTGTTTTTT.

A few counts support this clonotype. V gene TRBV10-3 combines with J gene TRBJ2-7; D not resolved. The germline V gene encodes CDR1 ENHRY and CDR2 SYGVKD. V dropped 3 bases and J dropped 2 bases, with 14 bases sitting between them. The CDR3 totals 15 residues. CDR3: CAISDSVTLTYEQYF. For the CDR3, the DNA is TGTGCCATCAGTGACAGCGTGACGCTCACCTACGAGCAGTACTTC.